A selection of T cell receptor beta chains follows, all from one sample in a study of blood T cell repertoires in COVID-19. Generated by immunoSEQ multiplex PCR, the TCRdb table keeps only in-frame clones and is missing some. The sample lists roughly 340,000 clones, roughly 90% occurring once. Sequences were obtained from peripheral blood. The receptor set was obtained from a woman in her thirties with COVID-19, enrolled during active disease. Both conserved end residues are part of each CDR3. A D gene is named only where the DNA matches it firmly. Only part of the rows carry a size: once, few, many, or a class if the clone is expanded.

J gene: TRBJ2-2
CDR3 length: 16
V gene: TRBV30
clone size: -
D gene: -
CDR3 DNA: TGTGCCTGGAGATTTGCGCGGACACTGAACACCGGGGAGCTGTTTTTT
CDR3 protein: CAWRFARTLNTGELFF

J gene: TRBJ2-1
CDR3 length: 17
V gene: TRBV27
clone size: -
D gene: TRBD2
CDR3 DNA: TGTGCCAGCAGTACCAACTTAGCGGGAGGGATCTACAATGAGCAGTTCTTC
CDR3 protein: CASSTNLAGGIYNEQFF

J gene: TRBJ2-7
CDR3 length: 15
V gene: TRBV3-1/TRBV3-2
clone size: -
D gene: -
CDR3 DNA: TGTGCCAGCAGCCAAGATCTGGCAGGGGCCCGCGAGCAGTACTTC
CDR3 protein: CASSQDLAGAREQYF

J gene: TRBJ1-1
CDR3 length: 12
V gene: TRBV12-3/TRBV12-4
clone size: -
D gene: -
CDR3 DNA: TGTGCCAGCAGTTTCGGGGGGACTGAAGCTTTCTTT
CDR3 protein: CASSFGGTEAFF

J gene: TRBJ1-6
CDR3 length: 15
V gene: TRBV6-5
clone size: -
D gene: -
CDR3 DNA: TGTGCCAGCAGTTACGGGGCAGGGCGGTCTGCACCCCTCCACTTT
CDR3 protein: CASSYGAGRSAPLHF

J gene: TRBJ2-6
CDR3 length: 19
V gene: TRBV5-6
clone size: -
D gene: TRBD2
CDR3 DNA: TGTGCCAGCAGCTTGGGACTAGCGGGGGGGCTTCTGGGGGCCAACGTCCTGACTTTC
CDR3 protein: CASSLGLAGGLLGANVLTF

J gene: TRBJ2-3
CDR3 length: 15
V gene: TRBV11-2
clone size: -
D gene: TRBD2
CDR3 DNA: TGTGCCAGCAGCTCCAAGGGGACTAGCGGAGATACGCAGTATTTT
CDR3 protein: CASSSKGTSGDTQYF

J gene: TRBJ1-3
CDR3 length: 14
V gene: TRBV9
clone size: -
D gene: -
CDR3 DNA: TGTGCCAGCAGGACAGGCAACTCTGGAAACACCATATATTTT
CDR3 protein: CASRTGNSGNTIYF

J gene: TRBJ2-3
CDR3 length: 13
V gene: TRBV25-1
clone size: -
D gene: TRBD1
CDR3 DNA: TGTGCCAGCAGTGAGACAGGGACAGATACGCAGTATTTT
CDR3 protein: CASSETGTDTQYF

J gene: TRBJ1-1
CDR3 length: 16
V gene: TRBV23-1
clone size: -
D gene: -
CDR3 DNA: TGCGCCAGCTCCCAGAGAATGCGGCCTGAGAACACTGAAGCTTTCTTT
CDR3 protein: CASSQRMRPENTEAFF

J gene: TRBJ1-6
CDR3 length: 17
V gene: TRBV28
clone size: -
D gene: TRBD1
CDR3 DNA: TGTGCCAGCAGTAAGGGACAGGGTGTCTCCTATAATTCACCCCTCCACTTT
CDR3 protein: CASSKGQGVSYNSPLHF

J gene: TRBJ1-6
CDR3 length: 15
V gene: TRBV10-3
clone size: once
D gene: -
CDR3 DNA: TGTGCCATCAGTCCCCGAGGGGAAGGGGGTTCACCCCTCCACTTT
CDR3 protein: CAISPRGEGGSPLHF

J gene: TRBJ1-1
CDR3 length: 15
V gene: TRBV27
clone size: few
D gene: TRBD1
CDR3 DNA: TGTGCCAGCAGCTCTGGGAACAGGGGGAACACTGAAGCTTTCTTT
CDR3 protein: CASSSGNRGNTEAFF

J gene: TRBJ2-3
CDR3 length: 16
V gene: TRBV7-9
clone size: -
D gene: -
CDR3 DNA: TGTGCCAGCAGCTCTAAAACCCGACTTAGCACAGATACGCAGTATTTT
CDR3 protein: CASSSKTRLSTDTQYF

J gene: TRBJ2-7
CDR3 length: 16
V gene: TRBV6-2/TRBV6-3
clone size: -
D gene: TRBD2
CDR3 DNA: TGTGCCAGCAGTTACACCTTAGCGGGGGCCTCCTACGAGCAGTACTTC
CDR3 protein: CASSYTLAGASYEQYF

J gene: TRBJ2-4
CDR3 length: 17
V gene: TRBV25-1
clone size: -
D gene: TRBD2
CDR3 DNA: TGTGCCAGCAGTCCCTCAAGCGGGGAGAGGGGAGAGAACATTCAGTACTTC
CDR3 protein: CASSPSSGERGENIQYF

J gene: TRBJ2-3
CDR3 length: 14
V gene: TRBV6-5
clone size: few
D gene: TRBD2
CDR3 DNA: TGTGCCAGCAAACTAGCGGTTCACACAGATACGCAGTATTTT
CDR3 protein: CASKLAVHTDTQYF

J gene: TRBJ2-3
CDR3 length: 14
V gene: TRBV9
clone size: -
D gene: -
CDR3 DNA: TGTGCCAGCAGCGTGACAGGTTCCACAGATACGCAGTATTTT
CDR3 protein: CASSVTGSTDTQYF

J gene: TRBJ1-1
CDR3 length: 15
V gene: TRBV5-1
clone size: -
D gene: -
CDR3 DNA: TGCGCCAGCAGCTTGGAAGGGGGATCGAACACTGAAGCTTTCTTT
CDR3 protein: CASSLEGGSNTEAFF

J gene: TRBJ1-1
CDR3 length: 13
V gene: TRBV19
clone size: -
D gene: -
CDR3 DNA: TGTGCCAGTAGTATCGGAGAGAACACTGAAGCTTTCTTT
CDR3 protein: CASSIGENTEAFF

J gene: TRBJ2-1
CDR3 length: 15
V gene: TRBV24-1
clone size: -
D gene: TRBD1
CDR3 DNA: TGTGCCACCAGTGATTCGGGACAGTTTGACAATGAGCAGTTCTTC
CDR3 protein: CATSDSGQFDNEQFF

J gene: TRBJ2-1
CDR3 length: 15
V gene: TRBV4-1
clone size: -
D gene: -
CDR3 DNA: TGCGCCAGCAGCCAGCCCTTCGCAGGGGATAACGCGCAGTTCTTC
CDR3 protein: CASSQPFAGDNAQFF

J gene: TRBJ2-1
CDR3 length: 17
V gene: TRBV6-2/TRBV6-3
clone size: -
D gene: TRBD2
CDR3 DNA: TGTGCCAGCAGTTTTACCCTTAGCGGGAGCTCCTACAATGAGCAGTTCTTC
CDR3 protein: CASSFTLSGSSYNEQFF

J gene: TRBJ2-3
CDR3 length: 16
V gene: TRBV4-2
clone size: -
D gene: TRBD1
CDR3 DNA: TGTGCCAGCAGCCCAAGGGGGCAGGAGAGCACAGATACGCAGTATTTT
CDR3 protein: CASSPRGQESTDTQYF

J gene: TRBJ1-1
CDR3 length: 15
V gene: TRBV6-5
clone size: -
D gene: TRBD1
CDR3 DNA: TGTGCCAGCAAAAGAAGACAGGGCTCGAACACTGAAGCTTTCTTT
CDR3 protein: CASKRRQGSNTEAFF

J gene: TRBJ2-5
CDR3 length: 15
V gene: TRBV27
clone size: once
D gene: -
CDR3 DNA: TGTGCCAGCAGTCCCCGTCTCGGGTTCCAAGAGACCCAGTACTTC
CDR3 protein: CASSPRLGFQETQYF

J gene: TRBJ1-5
CDR3 length: 15
V gene: TRBV6-5
clone size: -
D gene: -
CDR3 DNA: TGTGCCAGCAGACAAGAGGGGGTCGCGGATCAGCCCCAGCATTTT
CDR3 protein: CASRQEGVADQPQHF

J gene: TRBJ2-7
CDR3 length: 13
V gene: TRBV29-1
clone size: -
D gene: -
CDR3 DNA: TGCAGCGTTTTGAGTCCCTTTCCCTACGAGCAGTACTTC
CDR3 protein: CSVLSPFPYEQYF

J gene: TRBJ1-6
CDR3 length: 14
V gene: TRBV19
clone size: -
D gene: -
CDR3 DNA: TGTGCCAGTAGTAGGGCAGTTAAGAATTCACCCCTCCACTTT
CDR3 protein: CASSRAVKNSPLHF

J gene: TRBJ1-5
CDR3 length: 12
V gene: TRBV19
clone size: -
D gene: -
CDR3 DNA: TGTGCCAGTAGTATTGAGGGACAGCCCCAGCATTTT
CDR3 protein: CASSIEGQPQHF

J gene: TRBJ1-4
CDR3 length: 13
V gene: TRBV12-3/TRBV12-4
clone size: -
D gene: TRBD1
CDR3 DNA: TGTGCCAGTTCGGGACAGACTAATGAAAAACTGTTTTTT
CDR3 protein: CASSGQTNEKLFF

J gene: TRBJ2-6
CDR3 length: 15
V gene: TRBV10-1
clone size: few
D gene: -
CDR3 DNA: TGCGCCAGCAGTGATGCGATCTCTGGGGCCAACGTCCTGACTTTC
CDR3 protein: CASSDAISGANVLTF

J gene: TRBJ2-7
CDR3 length: 16
V gene: TRBV5-3
clone size: -
D gene: -
CDR3 DNA: TGTGCCAGAAGCTTCCACAGGGTAATATCTGTGTACGAGCAGTACTTC
CDR3 protein: CARSFHRVISVYEQYF

J gene: TRBJ2-7
CDR3 length: 15
V gene: TRBV10-2
clone size: -
D gene: TRBD1
CDR3 DNA: TGCGCCAGCAGGCCCACTTTGGACAGGCCCTACGAGCAGTACTTC
CDR3 protein: CASRPTLDRPYEQYF

J gene: TRBJ2-2
CDR3 length: 15
V gene: TRBV7-8
clone size: -
D gene: -
CDR3 DNA: TGTGCCAGCAGCTTAGAGGGGTGGGACACCGGGGAGCTGTTTTTT
CDR3 protein: CASSLEGWDTGELFF

J gene: TRBJ2-1
CDR3 length: 16
V gene: TRBV12-5
clone size: -
D gene: -
CDR3 DNA: TGTGCTAGTGGTTTGGGCCCCCGGGGCTCCTACAATGAGCAGTTCTTC
CDR3 protein: CASGLGPRGSYNEQFF

J gene: TRBJ2-7
CDR3 length: 14
V gene: TRBV19
clone size: -
D gene: TRBD1
CDR3 DNA: TGTGCCAGTAGTCGTATACAGGGGTCAGGCGAGCAGTACTTC
CDR3 protein: CASSRIQGSGEQYF

J gene: TRBJ2-3
CDR3 length: 15
V gene: TRBV10-2
clone size: -
D gene: TRBD2
CDR3 DNA: TGCGCCAGCAGTGATCATAGTAGCGGGAGGGATACGCAGTATTTT
CDR3 protein: CASSDHSSGRDTQYF

J gene: TRBJ2-1
CDR3 length: 16
V gene: TRBV9
clone size: -
D gene: TRBD2
CDR3 DNA: TGTGCCAGCAGCGTAGCCGGACTAGCGGGAGGCACAGAGCAGTTCTTC
CDR3 protein: CASSVAGLAGGTEQFF

J gene: TRBJ1-1
CDR3 length: 14
V gene: TRBV27
clone size: -
D gene: -
CDR3 DNA: TGTGCCAGCAGTTTATCGGGGGCAGGGTTTGAAGCTTTCTTT
CDR3 protein: CASSLSGAGFEAFF

J gene: TRBJ1-1
CDR3 length: 15
V gene: TRBV27
clone size: -
D gene: TRBD1
CDR3 DNA: TGTGCCAGCAGTTTATCGTTGGGACAGGGCCAAAAAGCTTTCTTT
CDR3 protein: CASSLSLGQGQKAFF

J gene: TRBJ1-1
CDR3 length: 16
V gene: TRBV7-9
clone size: -
D gene: -
CDR3 DNA: TGTGCCAGCAGCTTAGGGGGAGGGAGGGCGAACACTGAAGCTTTCTTT
CDR3 protein: CASSLGGGRANTEAFF

J gene: TRBJ2-7
CDR3 length: 14
V gene: TRBV11-1
clone size: -
D gene: -
CDR3 DNA: TGTGCCAGCAGCTTAGTACAGGGCGACTACGAGCAGTACTTC
CDR3 protein: CASSLVQGDYEQYF

J gene: TRBJ1-5
CDR3 length: 16
V gene: TRBV30
clone size: -
D gene: -
CDR3 DNA: TGTGCCTGGAGTGTACAGGGTGCGATGGAATATCAGCCCCAGCATTTT
CDR3 protein: CAWSVQGAMEYQPQHF

J gene: TRBJ1-6
CDR3 length: 14
V gene: TRBV5-6
clone size: -
D gene: -
CDR3 DNA: TGTGCCAGCAGCCCCCACGCGGGGGACTCACCCCTCCACTTT
CDR3 protein: CASSPHAGDSPLHF

J gene: TRBJ1-6
CDR3 length: 15
V gene: TRBV25-1
clone size: -
D gene: -
CDR3 DNA: TGTGCCAGCAGAGCCGTAAGCTCCTATAATTCACCCCTCCACTTT
CDR3 protein: CASRAVSSYNSPLHF